This record looks at one T cell receptor (beta chain) sequence and its context. The antigen remains undetermined. The CDR3 loop spans 13 amino acids. Trimming stripped 6 bases from V and 2 bases from J, with 9 bases between. Germline assignment: CDR1 SGHRS and CDR2 YFSETQ. Sequencing was performed with immunoSEQ multiplex PCR; in TCRdb, only in-frame clones are kept and a portion is missing. The sample records 18,000 or so clones, 91% being singletons. The sample comes from a study of monozygotic twins with cystic fibrosis. Study results and limitations: In this small cohort, shared CDR3 numbers showed no association with age, concordance or disease severity. V usage most resembled the co-twin in 13 of 16 pairs. Monozygotic CF twin pairs shared significantly more nucleotide-identical clonotypes than unrelated CF individuals did.

The receptor was isolated from a girl aged 2 to 9 with cystic fibrosis. The chain combines TRBV5-1 with TRBJ1-3; D may be TRBD1 (5 bases). Sequencing input: blood. The CDR3 protein is CASTAGPGNTIYF. DNA of the CDR3: TGCGCCAGCACTGCGGGGCCTGGAAACACCATATATTTT.